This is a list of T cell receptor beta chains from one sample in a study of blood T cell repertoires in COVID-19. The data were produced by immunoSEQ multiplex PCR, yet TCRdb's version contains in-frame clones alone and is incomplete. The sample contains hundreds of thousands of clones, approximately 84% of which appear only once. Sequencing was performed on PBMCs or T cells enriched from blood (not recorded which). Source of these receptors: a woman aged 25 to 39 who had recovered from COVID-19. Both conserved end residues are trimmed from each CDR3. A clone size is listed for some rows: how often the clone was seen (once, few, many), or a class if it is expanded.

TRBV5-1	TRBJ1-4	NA	ASSLGATSNEKLF
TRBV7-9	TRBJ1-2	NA	ASGGEGYGYT
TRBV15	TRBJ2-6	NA	ATSSSLTGWDGANVLT
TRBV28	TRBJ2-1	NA	ASSSPQGHYNEQF
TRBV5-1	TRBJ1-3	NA	ASSLQGSGNTIY
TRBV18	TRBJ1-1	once	ASSPRTGGDTEAF
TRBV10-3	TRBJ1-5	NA	AISEGGVNQPQH
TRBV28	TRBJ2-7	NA	ASSASTYRGQY
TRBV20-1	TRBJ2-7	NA	SASNAGYEQY
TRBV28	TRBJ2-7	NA	ASSFDRRSSYEQY
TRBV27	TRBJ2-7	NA	ASREGQGGRYEQY
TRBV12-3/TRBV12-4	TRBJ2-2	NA	ASSLVVSGELF
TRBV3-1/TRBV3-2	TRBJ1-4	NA	ASSETVTNEKLF
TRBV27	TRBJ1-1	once	ASSKVGARNTEAF
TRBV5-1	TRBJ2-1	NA	ASSRTSGSIYEQF
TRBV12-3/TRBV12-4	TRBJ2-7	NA	ASTFFRGEQY
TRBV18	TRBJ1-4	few	ASSPPFGSRDGEKLF
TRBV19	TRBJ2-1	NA	ASSIVVLAGLNEQF
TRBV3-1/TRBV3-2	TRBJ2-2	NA	ASSQFLAGHGELF
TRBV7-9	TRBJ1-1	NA	ASSFQISNTEAF
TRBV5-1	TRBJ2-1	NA	ASSFLAVDEQF
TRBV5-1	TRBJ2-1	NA	ASSPELREKQF
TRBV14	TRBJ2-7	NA	ASSQEQGQQY
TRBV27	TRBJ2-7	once	ASRRGGEGFEQY
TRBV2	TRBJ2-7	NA	ASSRDRGHEQY
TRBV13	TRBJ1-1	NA	ASSPAGLGKIEAF
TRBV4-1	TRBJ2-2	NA	ASSPFTRDSNTGELF
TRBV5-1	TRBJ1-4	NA	ASSLTDGNNEKLF
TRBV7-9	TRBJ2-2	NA	ASSLDFYRDRDDTGELF
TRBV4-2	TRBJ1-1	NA	ASSHPGGREAF
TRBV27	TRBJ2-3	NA	ASSVLAGHDDTQY
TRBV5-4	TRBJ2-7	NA	ASSFLAGGTGEQY
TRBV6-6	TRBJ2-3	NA	ASTMGGIGNGDTQY
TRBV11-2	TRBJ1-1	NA	ASSTINRGIMNTEAF
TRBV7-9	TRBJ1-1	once	ASSFIRNEAF
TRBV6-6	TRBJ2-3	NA	ASSYLRGGFIDTQY
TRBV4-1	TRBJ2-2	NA	ASSFPTRGSPDTGELF
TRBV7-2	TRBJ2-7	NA	ASSFGGGSYEQY
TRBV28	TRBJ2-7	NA	ASSLPSTPYEQY
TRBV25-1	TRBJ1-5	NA	ASGGAGGSQPQH
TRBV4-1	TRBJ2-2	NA	ASSGPANTGELF
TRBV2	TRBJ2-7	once	ASSVQLAEGYEQY
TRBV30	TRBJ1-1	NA	AWSPKPGTGGGEAF
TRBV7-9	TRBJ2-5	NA	ASSSRGSGEETQY
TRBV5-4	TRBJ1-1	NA	ASSQPGGRGAF
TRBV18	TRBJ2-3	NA	ASSPQGQGVADTQY
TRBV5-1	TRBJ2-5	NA	ASSLATGVGVETQY
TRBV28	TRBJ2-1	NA	ASSLAATYNEQF
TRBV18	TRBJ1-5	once	ASSRRATQGGDQPQH
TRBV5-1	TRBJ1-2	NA	ASSKGTGEGGYT
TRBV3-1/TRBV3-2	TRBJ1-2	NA	ASSQNRRRGYGYT
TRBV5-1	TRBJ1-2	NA	ASSGTNGEGGYT
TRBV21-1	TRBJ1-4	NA	ATLDDRERATNEKLF